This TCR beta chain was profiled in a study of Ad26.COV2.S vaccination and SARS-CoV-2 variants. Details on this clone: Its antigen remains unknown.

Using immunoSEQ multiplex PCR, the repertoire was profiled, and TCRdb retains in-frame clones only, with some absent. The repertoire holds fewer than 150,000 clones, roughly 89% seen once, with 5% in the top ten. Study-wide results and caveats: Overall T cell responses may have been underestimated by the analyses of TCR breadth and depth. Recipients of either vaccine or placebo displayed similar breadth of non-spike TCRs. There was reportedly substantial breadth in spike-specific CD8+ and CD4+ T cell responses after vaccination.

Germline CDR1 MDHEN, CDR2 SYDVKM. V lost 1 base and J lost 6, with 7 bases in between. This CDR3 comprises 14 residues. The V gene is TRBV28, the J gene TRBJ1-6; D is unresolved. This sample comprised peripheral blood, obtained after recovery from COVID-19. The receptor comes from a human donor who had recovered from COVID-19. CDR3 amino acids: CASSLLHANSPLHF. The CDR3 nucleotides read TGTGCCAGCAGTTTATTACACGCTAATTCACCCCTCCACTTT. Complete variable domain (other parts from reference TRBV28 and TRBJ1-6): DVKVTQSSRYLVKRTGEKVFLECVQDMDHENMFWYRQDPGLGLRLIYFSYDVKMKEKGDIPEGYSVSREKKERFSLILESASTNQTSMYLCASSLLHANSPLHFGNGTRLTVT.